These 5 T cell receptor beta chains share one sample of origin, sequenced in a study of human T cells and chemical hapten exposure. Documented time point: patch test 3, about 24 weeks after DPC sensitization. Treatment reported: therapeutic diphenylcyclopropenone sensitization with weekly scalp DPC. TCRdb used MiXCR to reprocess the RACE reads, holding one entry per CDR3 protein. The data hold about 90,000 distinct CDR3 sequences, with approximately 11% observed a single time. The source was whole blood, collected in connection with sensitization to the hapten diphenylcyclopropenone (DPC). These receptors came from a woman in her 30s with alopecia areata. Some clones in this sample may be carry-over from other donors' samples.

This clonotype was seen ten or more times. This sequence joins TRBV6-6 and TRBJ1-1; no definite D call. There are 15 residues in the CDR3. V lost 1 base to trimming and J lost 5 bases, with 14 bases between them. Germline V gene data show CDR1 as MNHNY and CDR2 as SVGAGI (reference sequence). The CDR3 spells CASSYYVSGKTEAFF. Written as DNA, the CDR3 is TGTGCCAGCAGTTACTATGTCTCGGGGAAAACTGAAGCTTTCTTT.

This clonotype was seen a few times. The CDR3, as DNA: TGTGCCAGCAGCCACCTAGGCCAGCCCCAGCATTTT. It is translated as CASSHLGQPQHF. The chain combines TRBV6-2 or TRBV6-3 with TRBJ1-5; D call uncertain. The V end lost 6 bases, the J end lost 7 bases, and 10 bases lay between the germline ends. This CDR3 has 12 residues. From germline, CDR1 is MNHEY and CDR2 SVGEGT.

With respect to this clonotype: A much larger clone differs by one base, so this may be a read error. The CDR3 carries no conserved terminal phenylalanine or tryptophan, so it likely arises from a read error. This sequence joins TRBV28 and TRBJ2-1; D is perhaps TRBD1 (6 bases). CDR1 MDHEN and CDR2 SYDVKM come from the germline V gene. There are 13 residues in the CDR3. V was shortened by 8 bases and J by 7 bases, with 15 bases between the two germline ends. The CDR3 here is CASRDTFWNEQFL. In nucleotides, the CDR3 is TGTGCCAGCCGGGACACCTTTTGGAATGAGCAGTTCCTC.

A few counts support this clonotype. The chain links TRBV5-1 to TRBJ2-5; D is unresolved. The V gene lost 4 bases and the J gene lost 5 bases, with 15 bases spanning the gap. The CDR3 length is 14 residues. Germline CDR1 and CDR2: SGHRS and YFSETQ. The CDR3 DNA is TGCGCCAGCAGCCCGGACCCAAATGAGGAGACCCAGTACTTC. This encodes CASSPDPNEETQYF. Drawing the rest from reference TRBV5-1 and TRBJ2-5, the complete variable domain is KAGVTQTPRYLIKTRGQQVTLSCSPISGHRSVSWYQQTPGQGLQFLFEYFSETQRNKGNFPGRFSGRQFSNSRSEMNVSTLELGDSALYLCASSPDPNEETQYFGPGTRLLVL.

This clonotype was observed many times. The chain employs TRBV3-1 and TRBJ2-3; D is perhaps TRBD2 (5 bases). V lost 4 bases and J 2 bases, leaving 10 bases between the germline ends. This CDR3 is built from 14 residues. Germline V lookup: CDR1 LGHDT, CDR2 YNNKEL (reference sequence). The CDR3 coding sequence is TGTGCCAGCAGCCTCGACTATGCCACAGATACGCAGTATTTT. This codes for CASSLDYATDTQYF.